This TCR beta chain was documented in a study of tumor and adjacent non-tumor tissue in lung cancer. With regard to this clonotype: What it binds is unknown.

Germline V lookup: CDR1 MDHEN, CDR2 SYDVKM. The V end was cut by 5 bases, the J end by 2 bases, with 6 bases between. The CDR3 is made up of 12 amino acids. TCRbeta libraries were built with three rounds of nested PCR, modified from ARM-PCR. TCRdb re-analysed the multiplex PCR reads in MiXCR, keeping a single row per CDR3 protein. In the table there are tens of thousands of distinct CDR3 sequences, 65% to 75% of which are singletons. No cell sorting was done before RNA was extracted from the tissue. More than 3 cm separated this lung sample from the edge of the tumor. Chemotherapy-naive patients with new lung cancer underwent thoracic surgery in China, August–November 2014. Study-wide findings and caveats: TCR diversity was significantly greater in tumor than normal lung tissue.

This sequence was found in a woman in her 50s with non-small cell lung cancer. This chain uses TRBV28 with TRBJ1-2; D not resolved. The sequenced sample was distant non-tumor lung tissue. The CDR3 region is CASSVANYGYTF. The CDR3 region has the DNA TGTGCCAGCAGTGTGGCAAACTATGGCTACACCTTC.